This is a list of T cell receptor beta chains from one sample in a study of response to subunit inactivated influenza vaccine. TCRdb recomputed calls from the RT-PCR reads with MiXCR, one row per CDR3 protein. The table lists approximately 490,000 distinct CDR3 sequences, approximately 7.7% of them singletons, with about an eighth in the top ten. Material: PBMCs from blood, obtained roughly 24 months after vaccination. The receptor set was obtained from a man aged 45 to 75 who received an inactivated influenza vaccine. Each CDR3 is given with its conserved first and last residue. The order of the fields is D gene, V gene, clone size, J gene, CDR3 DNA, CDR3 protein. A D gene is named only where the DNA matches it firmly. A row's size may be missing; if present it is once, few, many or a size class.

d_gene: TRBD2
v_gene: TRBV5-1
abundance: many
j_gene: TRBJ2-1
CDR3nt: TGCGCCAGCAGCTTGAGGTCGGGAGGGGACAATGAGCAGTTCTTC
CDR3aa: CASSLRSGGDNEQFF

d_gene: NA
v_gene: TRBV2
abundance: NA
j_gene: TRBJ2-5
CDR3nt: TGTGCCAGCAGGGATACTGGGAAAGAGACCCAGTACTTC
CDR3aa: CASRDTGKETQYF

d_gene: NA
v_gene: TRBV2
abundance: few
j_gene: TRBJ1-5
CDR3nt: TGTGCCAGCAGTGATGGGAGGCTCCGTGATAGCAATCAGCCCCAGCATTTT
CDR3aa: CASSDGRLRDSNQPQHF

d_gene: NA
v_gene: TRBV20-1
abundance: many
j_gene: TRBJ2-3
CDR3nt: TGCAGTGCTAGAGTTAACGGGGGCACAGATACGCAGTATTTT
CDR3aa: CSARVNGGTDTQYF

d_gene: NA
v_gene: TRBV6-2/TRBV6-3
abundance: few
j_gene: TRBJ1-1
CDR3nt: TGTGCCAGCTTCAGCTTCAGAAAGGGTACAGGGTCGGACACTGAAGCTTTCTTT
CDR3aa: CASFSFRKGTGSDTEAFF

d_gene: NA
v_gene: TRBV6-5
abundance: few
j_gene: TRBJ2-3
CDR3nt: TGTGCCAGCAGTTCGCCTAGGAACGGGGAGGATACGCAGTATTTT
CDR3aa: CASSSPRNGEDTQYF

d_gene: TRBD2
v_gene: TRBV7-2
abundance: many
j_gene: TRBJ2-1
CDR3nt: TGTGCCAGCAGCTTGACTAGCGGGACGTACAATGAGCAGTTCTTC
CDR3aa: CASSLTSGTYNEQFF

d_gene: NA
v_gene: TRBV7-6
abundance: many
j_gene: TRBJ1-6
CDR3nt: TGTGCCAGCAGCTTAGCGAGGCAGAATTCACCCCTCCACTTT
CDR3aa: CASSLARQNSPLHF

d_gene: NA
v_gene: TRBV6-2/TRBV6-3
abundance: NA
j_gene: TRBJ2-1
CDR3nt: TGTGCCAGCAGCTATCCCCCCGGGACCTCGATCAATGAGCAGTTCTTC
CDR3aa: CASSYPPGTSINEQFF

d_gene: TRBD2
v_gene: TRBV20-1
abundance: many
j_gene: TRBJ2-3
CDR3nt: TGCAGTGCGAAAGGGACTAGCGGTGCCCCAGATACGCAGTATTTT
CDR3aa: CSAKGTSGAPDTQYF

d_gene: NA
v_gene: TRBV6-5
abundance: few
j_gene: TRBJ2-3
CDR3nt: TGTGCCAGCAGTTACTCAGCAATACAGGGCGGGTGGGCAGATACGCAGTATTTT
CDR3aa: CASSYSAIQGGWADTQYF

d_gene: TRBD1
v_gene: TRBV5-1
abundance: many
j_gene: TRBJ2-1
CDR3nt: TGCGCCAGCAGCTTGCAGGGACAGGGGAACTACAATGAGCAGTTCTTC
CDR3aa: CASSLQGQGNYNEQFF

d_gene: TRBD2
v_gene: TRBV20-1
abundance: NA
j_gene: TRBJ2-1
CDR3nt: TGCAGTGCTAGTGCTAGCGGGAGAATCATTAGCAATGAGCAGTTCTTC
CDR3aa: CSASASGRIISNEQFF

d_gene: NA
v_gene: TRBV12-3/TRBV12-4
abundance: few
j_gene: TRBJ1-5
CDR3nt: TGTGCCAGCAGTTTCCTGGATAGCAATCAGCCCCAGCATTTT
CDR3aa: CASSFLDSNQPQHF

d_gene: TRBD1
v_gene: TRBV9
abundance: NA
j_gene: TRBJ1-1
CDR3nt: TGTGCCAGCAGCGCCTGGGACAGACCCCACACTGAAGCTTTCTTT
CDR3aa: CASSAWDRPHTEAFF

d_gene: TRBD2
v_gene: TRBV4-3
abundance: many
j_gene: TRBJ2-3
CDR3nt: TGCGCCAGCAGCCAAGGGGTGCGGGAGAATTCAGATACGCAGTATTTT
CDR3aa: CASSQGVRENSDTQYF

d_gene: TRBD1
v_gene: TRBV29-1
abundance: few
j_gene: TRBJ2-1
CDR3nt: TGCAGCGTTGAACCTAGGGACAGAATAGACAATGAGCAGTTCTTC
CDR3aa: CSVEPRDRIDNEQFF

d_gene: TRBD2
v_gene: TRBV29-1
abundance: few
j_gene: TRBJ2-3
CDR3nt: TGCAGCGTTGAACCGCAGCGGGAGACGGAAGATACGCAGTATTTT
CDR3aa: CSVEPQRETEDTQYF

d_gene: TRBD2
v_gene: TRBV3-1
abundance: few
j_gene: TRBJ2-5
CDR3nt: TGTGCCAGCAGCCCTAGCGGGGGGAACCAAGAGACCCAGTACTTC
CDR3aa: CASSPSGGNQETQYF

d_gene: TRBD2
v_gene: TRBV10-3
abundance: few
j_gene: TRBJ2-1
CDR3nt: TGTGCCATCAGCGGGACTAGCGGTAACAATGAGCAGTTCTTC
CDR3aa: CAISGTSGNNEQFF

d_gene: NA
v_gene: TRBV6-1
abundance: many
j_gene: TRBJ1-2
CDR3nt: TGTGCCAGCAGACCCACAGGCCGGGGAGGCTACACCTTC
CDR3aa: CASRPTGRGGYTF

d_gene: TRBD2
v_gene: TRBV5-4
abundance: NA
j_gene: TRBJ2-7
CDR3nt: TGTGCCAGCAGCTTGTCTCGCGGGAGTCCCTCCTACGAGCAGTACTTC
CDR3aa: CASSLSRGSPSYEQYF

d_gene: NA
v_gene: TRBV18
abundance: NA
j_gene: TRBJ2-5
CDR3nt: TGTGCCAGCTCACGATTAGCGGAGACCCAGTACTTC
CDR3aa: CASSRLAETQYF

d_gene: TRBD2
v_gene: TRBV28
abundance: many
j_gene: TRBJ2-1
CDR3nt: TGTGCCAGCAGTTTAGGTCAGCGCGGGAGCTCCTACAATGAGCAGTTCTTC
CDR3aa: CASSLGQRGSSYNEQFF

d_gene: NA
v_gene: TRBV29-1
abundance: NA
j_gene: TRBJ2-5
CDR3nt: TGCAGCACAAGTCGGGTGGAGACCCAGTACTTC
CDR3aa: CSTSRVETQYF

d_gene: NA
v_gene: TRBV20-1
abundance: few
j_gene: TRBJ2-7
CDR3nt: TGCAGTGCCTCATCACGGGGCGGGTTAGAGCAGTACTTC
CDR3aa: CSASSRGGLEQYF

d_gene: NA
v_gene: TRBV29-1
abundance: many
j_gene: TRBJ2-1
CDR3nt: TGCAGCGTAGAAAAAAACAGGTTCGATGAGCAGTTCTTC
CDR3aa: CSVEKNRFDEQFF

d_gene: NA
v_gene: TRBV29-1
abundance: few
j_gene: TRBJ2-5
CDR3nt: TGCAGCGTCCGGACTGACATCCAAGAGACCCAGTACTTC
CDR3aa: CSVRTDIQETQYF

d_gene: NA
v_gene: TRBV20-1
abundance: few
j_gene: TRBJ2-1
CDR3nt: TGCAGTGCTCAGGTGGGGAGCTCCTACAATGAGCAGTTCTTC
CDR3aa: CSAQVGSSYNEQFF

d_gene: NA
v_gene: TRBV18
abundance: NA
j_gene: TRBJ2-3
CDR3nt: TGTGCCAGCTCATCGACTATTGAGGCAGATACGCAGTATTTT
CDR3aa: CASSSTIEADTQYF

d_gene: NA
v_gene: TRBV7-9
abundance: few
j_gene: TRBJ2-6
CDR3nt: TGTGCCAGCACCATAGTCTCTGGGGCCAACGTCCTGACTTTC
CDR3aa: CASTIVSGANVLTF

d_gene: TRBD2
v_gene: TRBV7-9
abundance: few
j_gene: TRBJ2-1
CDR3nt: TGTGCCAGCAGCTCGGGGACTAGTCCAATCATCAACAATGAGCAGTTCTTC
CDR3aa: CASSSGTSPIINNEQFF

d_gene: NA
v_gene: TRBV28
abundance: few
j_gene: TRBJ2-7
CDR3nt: TGTGCCAGCAGTTTACCCGCCCAGGGGCGACCTAACGAGCAGTACTTC
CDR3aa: CASSLPAQGRPNEQYF

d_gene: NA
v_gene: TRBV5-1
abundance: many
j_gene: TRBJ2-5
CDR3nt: TGCGCCAGCAGCTTGGAGGGCAGGGAGGAGACCCAGTACTTC
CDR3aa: CASSLEGREETQYF

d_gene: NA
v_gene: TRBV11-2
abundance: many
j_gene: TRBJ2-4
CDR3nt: TGTGCCAGCAGCTTATACGGGGAGGGGGCGATCCCCTCTCTAAACATTCAGTACTTC
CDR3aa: CASSLYGEGAIPSLNIQYF

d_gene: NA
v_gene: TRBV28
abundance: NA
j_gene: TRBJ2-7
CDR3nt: TGTGCCAGCAGTTTAGGTCTCCTAGTAAAAAACTACGAGCAGTACTTC
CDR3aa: CASSLGLLVKNYEQYF

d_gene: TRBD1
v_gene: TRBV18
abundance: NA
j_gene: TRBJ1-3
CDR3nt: TGTGCCAGCTCACCATCCAGGACAGGCCAATTCTCTGGAAACACCATATATTTT
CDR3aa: CASSPSRTGQFSGNTIYF

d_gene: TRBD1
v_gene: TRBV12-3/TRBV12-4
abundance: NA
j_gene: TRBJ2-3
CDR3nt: TGTGCCAGCAGGAAGGACAGGCTTAGCACAGATACGCAGTATTTT
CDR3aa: CASRKDRLSTDTQYF

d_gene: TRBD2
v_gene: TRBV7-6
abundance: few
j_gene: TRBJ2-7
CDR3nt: TGTGCCACCTCGGCTAGCGGGGCACCTGACGAGCAGTACTTC
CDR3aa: CATSASGAPDEQYF

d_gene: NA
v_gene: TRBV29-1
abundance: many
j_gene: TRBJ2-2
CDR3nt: TGCAGCGTTGGTCAGAGGAACACCGGGGAGCTGTTTTTT
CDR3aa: CSVGQRNTGELFF

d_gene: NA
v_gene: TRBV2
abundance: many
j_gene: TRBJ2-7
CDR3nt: TGTGCCAGCAGCGCAGGGGTCTACGAGCAGTACTTC
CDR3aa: CASSAGVYEQYF

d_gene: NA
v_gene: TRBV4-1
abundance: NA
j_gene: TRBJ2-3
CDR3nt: TGCGCCAGCAGCCGCCGTCGTAACACAGATACGCAGTATTTT
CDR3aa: CASSRRRNTDTQYF

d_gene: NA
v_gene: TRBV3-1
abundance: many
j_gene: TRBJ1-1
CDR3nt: TGTGCCAGCAGTCAAGGTGCGGGGACTGAAGCTTTCTTT
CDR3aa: CASSQGAGTEAFF

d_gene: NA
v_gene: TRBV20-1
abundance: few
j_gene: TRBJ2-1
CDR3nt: TGCAGTGCTACCCCCCGGGACCGAGGGATCTTC
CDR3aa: CSATPRDRGIF

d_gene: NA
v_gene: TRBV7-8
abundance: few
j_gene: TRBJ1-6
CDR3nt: TGTGCCAGCAGCTTAGCGCGGGGGGGTTCACCCCTCCACTTT
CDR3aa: CASSLARGGSPLHF

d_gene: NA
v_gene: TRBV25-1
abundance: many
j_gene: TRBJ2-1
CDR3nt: TGTGCCAGCAGTGAGGCAGGGTGGGGCAATGAGCAGTTCTTC
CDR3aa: CASSEAGWGNEQFF

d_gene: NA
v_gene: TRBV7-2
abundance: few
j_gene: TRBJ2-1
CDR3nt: TGTGCCAGCAGCTTAGAATTCAATGAGCAGTTCTTC
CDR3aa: CASSLEFNEQFF

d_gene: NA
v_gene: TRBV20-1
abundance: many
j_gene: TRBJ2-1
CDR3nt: TGCAGTGCAAGGATAGTTTTTGAGCAGTTCTTC
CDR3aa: CSARIVFEQFF

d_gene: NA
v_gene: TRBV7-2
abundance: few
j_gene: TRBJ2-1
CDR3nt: TGTGCCAGCAGCGCCATGGGCAGGGACGGCAATGAGCAGTTCTTC
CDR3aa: CASSAMGRDGNEQFF

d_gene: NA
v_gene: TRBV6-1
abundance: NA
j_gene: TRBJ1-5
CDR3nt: TGTGCCAGCAGAAAAGGACGGGTTAGCAATCAGCCCCAGCATTTT
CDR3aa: CASRKGRVSNQPQHF

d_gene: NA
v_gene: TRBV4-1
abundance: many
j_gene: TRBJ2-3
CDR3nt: TGCGCCAGCAGCCAATCTACGTGGGTTAGCACAGATACGCAGTATTTT
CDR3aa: CASSQSTWVSTDTQYF

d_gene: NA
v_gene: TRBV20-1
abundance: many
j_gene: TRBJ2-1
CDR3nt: TGCAGTGCTAGAGATGTGGACAAGGAGATCTTTTACGAGCAGTTCTTC
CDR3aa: CSARDVDKEIFYEQFF

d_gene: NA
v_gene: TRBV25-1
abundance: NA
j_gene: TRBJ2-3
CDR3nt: TGTGCCAGCACTAGGGGGGCCACAGATACGCAGTATTTT
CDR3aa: CASTRGATDTQYF